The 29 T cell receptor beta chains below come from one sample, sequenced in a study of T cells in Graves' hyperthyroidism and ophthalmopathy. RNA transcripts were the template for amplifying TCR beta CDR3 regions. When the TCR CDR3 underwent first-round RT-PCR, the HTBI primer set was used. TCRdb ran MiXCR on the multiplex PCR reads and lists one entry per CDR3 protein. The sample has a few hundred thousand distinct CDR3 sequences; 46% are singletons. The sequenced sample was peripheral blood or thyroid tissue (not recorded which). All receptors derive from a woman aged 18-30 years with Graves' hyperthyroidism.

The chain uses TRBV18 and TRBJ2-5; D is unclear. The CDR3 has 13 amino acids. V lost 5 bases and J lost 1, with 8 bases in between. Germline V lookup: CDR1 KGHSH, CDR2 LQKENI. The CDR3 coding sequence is TGTGCCAGCTCAAACTCTGTCCAAGAGACCCAGTACTTC. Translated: CASSNSVQETQYF.

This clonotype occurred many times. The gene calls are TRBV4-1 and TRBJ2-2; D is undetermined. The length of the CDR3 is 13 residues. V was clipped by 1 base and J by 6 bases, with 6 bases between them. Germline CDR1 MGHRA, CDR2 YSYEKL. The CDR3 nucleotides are TGCGCCAGCAGCCAAGCTAGACCCGGGGAGCTGTTTTTT. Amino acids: CASSQARPGELFF.

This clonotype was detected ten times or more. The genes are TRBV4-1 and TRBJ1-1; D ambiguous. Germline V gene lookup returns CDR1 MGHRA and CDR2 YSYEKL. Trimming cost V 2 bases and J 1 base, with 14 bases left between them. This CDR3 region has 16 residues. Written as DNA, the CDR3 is TGCGCCAGCAGCCAATCCCCCTATTTGAGGAACACTGAAGCTTTCTTT. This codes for CASSQSPYLRNTEAFF.

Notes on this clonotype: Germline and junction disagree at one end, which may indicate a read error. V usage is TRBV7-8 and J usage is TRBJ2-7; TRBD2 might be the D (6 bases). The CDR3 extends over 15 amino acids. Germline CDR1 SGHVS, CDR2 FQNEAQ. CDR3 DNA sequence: TGTGCTAGCAGCCCAGGGTCTAGCGATGGGTACGAGCAGTACTTC. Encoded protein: CASSPGSSDGYEQYF.

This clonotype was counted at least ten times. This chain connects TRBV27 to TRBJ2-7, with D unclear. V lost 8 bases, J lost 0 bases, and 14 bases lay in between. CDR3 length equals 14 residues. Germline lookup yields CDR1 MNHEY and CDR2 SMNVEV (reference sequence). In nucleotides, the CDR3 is TGTGCCAGCGGCCTCGGATCTAGCTCCTACGAGCAGTACTTC. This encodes CASGLGSSSYEQYF.

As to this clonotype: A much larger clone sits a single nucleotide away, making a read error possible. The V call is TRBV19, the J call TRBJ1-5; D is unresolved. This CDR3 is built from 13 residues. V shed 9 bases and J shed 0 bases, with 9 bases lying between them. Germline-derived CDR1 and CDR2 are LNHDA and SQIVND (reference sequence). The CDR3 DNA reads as TGTGCCAGCCAGAGGAGTAGCAATCAGCCCCAGCATTTT. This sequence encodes CASQRSSNQPQHF.

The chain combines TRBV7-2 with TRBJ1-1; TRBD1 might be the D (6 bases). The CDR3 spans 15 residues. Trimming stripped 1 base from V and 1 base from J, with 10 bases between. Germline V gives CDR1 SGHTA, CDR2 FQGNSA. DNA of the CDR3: TGTGCCAGCAGCTTAGGGACAGCCACGAACACTGAAGCTTTCTTT. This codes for CASSLGTATNTEAFF. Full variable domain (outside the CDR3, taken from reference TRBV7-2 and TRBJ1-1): GAGVSQSPSNKVTEKGKDVELRCDPISGHTALYWYRQSLGQGLEFLIYFQGNSAPDKSGLPSDRFSAERTGGSVSTLTIQRTQQEDSAVYLCASSLGTATNTEAFFGQGTRLTVV.

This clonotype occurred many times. CDR3 region: CASSLRRDSFYEQYF. The CDR3 coding sequence is TGTGCCAGCAGCTTACGCCGGGACAGCTTCTACGAGCAGTACTTC. The V call is TRBV5-5, the J call TRBJ2-7, with 7 bases fitting TRBD1. The germline V gene has CDR1 SGHKS and CDR2 YYEKEE (reference sequence). The CDR3 loop spans 15 amino acids. Losses at the gene ends were 2 bases for V and 3 bases for J; bases not matched to a gene: 8. The full variable domain, with the rest looked up from reference TRBV5-5 and TRBJ2-7, is DAGVTQSPTHLIKTRGQQVTLRCSPISGHKSVSWYQQVLGQGPQFIFQYYEKEERGRGNFPDRFSARQFPNYSSELNVNALLLGDSALYLCASSLRRDSFYEQYFGPGTRLTVT.

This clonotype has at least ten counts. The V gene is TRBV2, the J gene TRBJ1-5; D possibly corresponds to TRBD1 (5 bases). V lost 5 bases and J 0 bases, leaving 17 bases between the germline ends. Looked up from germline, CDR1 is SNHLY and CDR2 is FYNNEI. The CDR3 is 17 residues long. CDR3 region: CASSKDVRAYSNQPQHF. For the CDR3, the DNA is TGTGCCAGCAGTAAGGACGTCAGGGCCTATAGCAATCAGCCCCAGCATTTT.

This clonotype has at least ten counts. The chain's CDR3 is CASSTNKRGGGRQETQYF. As DNA, the CDR3 is TGTGCCAGCAGCACCAACAAGAGGGGAGGAGGTCGTCAAGAGACCCAGTACTTC. The chain carries TRBV11-1 and TRBJ2-5; possibly TRBD2 for D (6 bases). The CDR3 contains 18 residues. Trimming removed 5 bases from V and 2 bases from J, with 24 bases in between. Germline CDR1 reads SGHAT; CDR2 reads FQDESV (reference sequence).

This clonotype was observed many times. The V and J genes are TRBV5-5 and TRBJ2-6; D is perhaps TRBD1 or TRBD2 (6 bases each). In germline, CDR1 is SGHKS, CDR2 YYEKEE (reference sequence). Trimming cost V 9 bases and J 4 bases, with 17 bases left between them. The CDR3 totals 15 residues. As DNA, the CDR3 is TGTGCCACCTCACAGGGCCGGGGGGGGGCCAACGTCCTGACTTTC. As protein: CATSQGRGGANVLTF.

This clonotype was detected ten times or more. The CDR3 here is CASSRQLDQPQHF. The CDR3 bases are TGTGCCAGCAGCCGACAGTTGGATCAGCCCCAGCATTTT. The chain uses TRBV7-9 and TRBJ1-5; possible D gene TRBD1, 5 bases. This CDR3 is 13 amino acids long. The germline V gene has CDR1 SEHNR and CDR2 FQNEAQ (reference sequence). V was trimmed by 5 bases and J by 5 bases, leaving 10 bases between them.

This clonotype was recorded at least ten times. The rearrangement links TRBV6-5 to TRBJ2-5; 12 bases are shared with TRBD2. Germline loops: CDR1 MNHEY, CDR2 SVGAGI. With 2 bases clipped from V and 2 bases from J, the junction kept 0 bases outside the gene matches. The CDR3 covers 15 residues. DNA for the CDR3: TGTGCCAGCAGTTACGGACTAGCGGGGCAAGAGACCCAGTACTTC. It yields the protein CASSYGLAGQETQYF.

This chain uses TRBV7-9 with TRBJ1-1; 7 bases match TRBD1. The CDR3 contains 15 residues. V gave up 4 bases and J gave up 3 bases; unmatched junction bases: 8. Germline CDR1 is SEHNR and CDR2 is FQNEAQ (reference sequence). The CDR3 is CASSYDRVEDTEAFF. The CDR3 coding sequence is TGTGCCAGCAGCTACGACAGGGTAGAGGACACTGAAGCTTTCTTT.

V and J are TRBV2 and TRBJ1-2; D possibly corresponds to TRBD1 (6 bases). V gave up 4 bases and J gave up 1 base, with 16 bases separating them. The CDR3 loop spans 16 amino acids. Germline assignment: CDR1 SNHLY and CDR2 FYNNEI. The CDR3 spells CASSGQEFLGNYGYTF. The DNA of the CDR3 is TGTGCCAGCAGTGGACAGGAGTTCCTTGGTAACTATGGCTACACCTTC.

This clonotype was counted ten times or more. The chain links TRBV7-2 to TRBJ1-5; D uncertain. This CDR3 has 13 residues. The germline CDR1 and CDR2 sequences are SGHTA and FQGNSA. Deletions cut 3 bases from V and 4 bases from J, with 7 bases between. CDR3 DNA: TGTGCCAGCAGCTTTCAGCGGAATCAGCCCCAGCATTTT. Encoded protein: CASSFQRNQPQHF.

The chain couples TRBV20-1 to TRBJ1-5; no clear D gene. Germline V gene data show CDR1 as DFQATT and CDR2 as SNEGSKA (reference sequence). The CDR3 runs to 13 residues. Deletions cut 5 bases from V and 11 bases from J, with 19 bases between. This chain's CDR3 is CSASSGSRETQHF. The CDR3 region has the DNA TGCAGTGCTTCTAGCGGGAGCAGAGAGACCCAGCATTTT.

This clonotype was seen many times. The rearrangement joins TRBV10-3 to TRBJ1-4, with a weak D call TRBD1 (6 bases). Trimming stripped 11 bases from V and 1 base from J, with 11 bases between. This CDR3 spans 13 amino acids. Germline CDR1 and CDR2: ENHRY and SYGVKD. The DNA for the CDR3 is TGTGCCTCGCAGGGGAGAACTAATGAAAAACTGTTTTTT. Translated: CASQGRTNEKLFF.

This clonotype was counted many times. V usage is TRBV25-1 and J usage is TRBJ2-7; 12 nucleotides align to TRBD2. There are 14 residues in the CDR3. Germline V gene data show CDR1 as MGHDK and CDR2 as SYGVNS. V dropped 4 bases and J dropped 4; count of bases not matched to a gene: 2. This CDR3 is CASSVTSGRYEQYF. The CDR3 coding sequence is TGTGCCAGCAGTGTAACTAGCGGGAGGTACGAGCAGTACTTC.

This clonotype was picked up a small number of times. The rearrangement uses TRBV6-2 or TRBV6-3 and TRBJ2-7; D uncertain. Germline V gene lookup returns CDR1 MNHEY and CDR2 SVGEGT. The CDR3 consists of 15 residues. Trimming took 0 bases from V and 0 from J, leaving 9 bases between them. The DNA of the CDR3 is TGTGCCAGCAGTTACTCATCAGCGACCTCCTACGAGCAGTACTTC. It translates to CASSYSSATSYEQYF.

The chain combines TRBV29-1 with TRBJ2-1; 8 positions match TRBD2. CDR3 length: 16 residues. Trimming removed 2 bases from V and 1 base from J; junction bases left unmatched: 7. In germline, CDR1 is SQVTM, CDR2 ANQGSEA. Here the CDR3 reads CSVELSSGLSYNEQFF. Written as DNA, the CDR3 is TGCAGCGTTGAACTTTCTAGCGGGCTATCCTACAATGAGCAGTTCTTC.

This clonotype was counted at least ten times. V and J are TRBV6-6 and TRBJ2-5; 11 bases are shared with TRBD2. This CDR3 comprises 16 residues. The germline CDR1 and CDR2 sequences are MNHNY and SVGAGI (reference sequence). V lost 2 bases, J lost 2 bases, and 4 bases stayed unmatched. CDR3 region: CASSYVLAGGQETQYF. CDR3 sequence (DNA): TGTGCCAGCAGTTACGTGCTAGCGGGAGGTCAAGAGACCCAGTACTTC.

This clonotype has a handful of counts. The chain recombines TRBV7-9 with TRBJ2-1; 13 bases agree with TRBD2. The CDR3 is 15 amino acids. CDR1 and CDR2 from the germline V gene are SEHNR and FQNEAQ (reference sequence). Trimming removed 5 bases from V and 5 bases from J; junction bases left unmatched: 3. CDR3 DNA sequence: TGTGCCAGCAGCCCGGGACTAGCGGGGCACAATGAGCAGTTCTTC. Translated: CASSPGLAGHNEQFF.

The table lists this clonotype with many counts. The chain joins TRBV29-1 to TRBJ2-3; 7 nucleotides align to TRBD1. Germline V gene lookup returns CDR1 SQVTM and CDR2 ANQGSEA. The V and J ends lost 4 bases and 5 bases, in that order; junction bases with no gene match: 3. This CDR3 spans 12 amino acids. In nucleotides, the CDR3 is TGCAGCGTTGCACAGGGGAGAGATACGCAGTATTTT. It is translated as CSVAQGRDTQYF.

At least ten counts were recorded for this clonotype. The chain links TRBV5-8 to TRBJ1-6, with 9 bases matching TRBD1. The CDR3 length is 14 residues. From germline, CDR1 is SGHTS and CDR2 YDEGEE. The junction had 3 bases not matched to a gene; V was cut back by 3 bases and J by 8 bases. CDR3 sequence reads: CASSWGTGYSPLHF. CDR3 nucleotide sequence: TGTGCCAGCAGCTGGGGGACAGGGTATTCACCCCTCCACTTT.

CDR3 sequence (DNA): TGTGCCAGCAGCTCCGACAGCCGAGATGGCTACACCTTC. Encoded protein: CASSSDSRDGYTF. The rearrangement uses TRBV7-6 and TRBJ1-2, with D maybe TRBD1 (5 bases). The CDR3 is made up of 13 amino acids. In germline, CDR1 is SGHVS, CDR2 FNYEAQ. The V gene lost 4 bases and the J gene lost 6 bases, with 12 bases spanning the gap.

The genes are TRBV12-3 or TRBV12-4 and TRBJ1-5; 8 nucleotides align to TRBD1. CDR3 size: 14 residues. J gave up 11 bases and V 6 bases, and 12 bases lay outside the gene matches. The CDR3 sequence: CASSRRTGSSTQHF. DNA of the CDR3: TGTGCCAGCAGCAGAAGGACAGGGAGTAGCACCCAGCATTTT.

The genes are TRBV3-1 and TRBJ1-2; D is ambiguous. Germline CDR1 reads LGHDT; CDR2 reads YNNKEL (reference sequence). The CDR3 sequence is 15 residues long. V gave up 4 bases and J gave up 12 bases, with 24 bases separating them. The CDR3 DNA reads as TGTGCCAGCAGCCGGCTCTCTAGCACTGCCTCTGGAAACACCTTC. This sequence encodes CASSRLSSTASGNTF. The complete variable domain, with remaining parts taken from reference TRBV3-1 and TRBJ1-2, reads DTAVSQTPKYLVTQMGNDKSIKCEQNLGHDTMYWYKQDSKKFLKIMFSYNNKELIINETVPNRFSPKSPDKAHLNLHINSLELGDSAVYFCASSRLSSTASGNTFGSGTRLTVV.

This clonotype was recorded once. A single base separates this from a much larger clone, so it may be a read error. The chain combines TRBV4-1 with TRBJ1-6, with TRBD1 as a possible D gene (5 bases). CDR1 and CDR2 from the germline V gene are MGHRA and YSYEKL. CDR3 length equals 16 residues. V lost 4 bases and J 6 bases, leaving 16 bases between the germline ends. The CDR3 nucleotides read TGCGCCAGCAGCCCATCGGGGACTGCCTTTAATTCACCCCTCCACTTT. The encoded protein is CASSPSGTAFNSPLHF.